Each of the 5 T cell receptor beta chains below was sequenced from the same sample in a study of T-cell memory formation after mild COVID-19. TCRdb recomputed calls from the 5' RACE reads with MiXCR, one row per CDR3 protein. The sample has tens of thousands of distinct CDR3 sequences, 12% seen once; the top ten hold more than 20%. The sequencing sample was made of PBMCs or a T cell subset sorted from them (not recorded which). The receptors shown here come from a man aged 18 to 29 who had mild COVID-19 (a few samples of this study predate the infection). Cell type and time point are not known.

This clonotype was observed a few times. The chain uses TRBV20-1 and TRBJ2-1; TRBD2 agrees at 15 bases. V dropped 3 bases and J dropped 5; count of bases not matched to a gene: 8. The CDR3 consists of 17 residues. CDR1 is DFQATT and CDR2 is SNEGSKA in the germline V gene (reference sequence). The CDR3 protein is CSASGLAGGRLDNEQFF. CDR3 DNA sequence: TGCAGTGCTAGTGGACTAGCGGGGGGGCGTTTAGACAATGAGCAGTTCTTC.

The V and J genes are TRBV4-1 and TRBJ2-3; D is uncertain. Germline assignment: CDR1 MGHRA and CDR2 YSYEKL. The ends were cut back, 1 base at V and 14 bases at J, with 13 bases in the middle. The CDR3 length is 12 residues. The CDR3 coding sequence is TGCGCCAGCAGCCAAGCTCTAGACGTTCGGTATTTT. Translation gives CASSQALDVRYF.

The chain is built from TRBV20-1 and TRBJ2-1, with 8 bases matching TRBD2. The CDR3 is 15 residues long. V gave up 1 base and J gave up 8 bases; unmatched junction bases: 10. The germline gives CDR1 DFQATT, CDR2 SNEGSKA (reference sequence). CDR3 nucleotide sequence: TGCAGTGCTAGAGGCCCGGGACTAGGAATTTATGAGCAGTTCTTC. It codes for CSARGPGLGIYEQFF.

This clonotype was found a few times. The chain has TRBV19 and TRBJ1-1; D might be TRBD1 (5 bases). Germline values: CDR1 LNHDA, CDR2 SQIVND (reference sequence). The CDR3 has 12 amino acids. V lost 9 bases to trimming and J lost 1 base, with 9 bases between them. Here the CDR3 reads CASSGPNTEAFF. The CDR3, as DNA: TGTGCCAGCTCGGGGCCGAACACTGAAGCTTTCTTT. Supplemented by reference TRBV19 and TRBJ1-1, the full variable domain reads DGGITQSPKYLFRKEGQNVTLSCEQNLNHDAMYWYRQDPGQGLRLIYYSQIVNDFQKGDIAEGYSVSREKKESFPLTVTSAQKNPTAFYLCASSGPNTEAFFGQGTRLTVV.

This clonotype appeared many times. The chain recombines TRBV12-3 or TRBV12-4 with TRBJ2-3; 7 positions match TRBD2. The V segment lost 3 bases and the J segment 8 bases; nucleotides outside the gene matches: 5. The CDR3 covers 13 residues. CDR3 sequence (DNA): TGTGCCAGCAGTTTTGTCCCGGGGGGTACGCAGTATTTT. It specifies CASSFVPGGTQYF.